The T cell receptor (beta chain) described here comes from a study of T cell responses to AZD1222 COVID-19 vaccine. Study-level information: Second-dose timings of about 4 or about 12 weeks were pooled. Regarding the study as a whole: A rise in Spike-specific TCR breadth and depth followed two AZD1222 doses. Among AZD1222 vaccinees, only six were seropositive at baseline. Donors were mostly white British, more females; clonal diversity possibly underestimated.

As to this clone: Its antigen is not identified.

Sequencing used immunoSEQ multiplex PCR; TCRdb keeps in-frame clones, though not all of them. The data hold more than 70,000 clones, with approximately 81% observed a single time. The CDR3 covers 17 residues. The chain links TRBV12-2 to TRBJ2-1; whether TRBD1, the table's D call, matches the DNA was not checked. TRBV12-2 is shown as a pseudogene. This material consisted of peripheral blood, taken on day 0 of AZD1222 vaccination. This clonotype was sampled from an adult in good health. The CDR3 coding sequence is TGTGCAAGTCGCTTAGGGACCGGGACAGGGGCCTACAATGAGCAGTTCTTC. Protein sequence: CASRLGTGTGAYNEQFF.